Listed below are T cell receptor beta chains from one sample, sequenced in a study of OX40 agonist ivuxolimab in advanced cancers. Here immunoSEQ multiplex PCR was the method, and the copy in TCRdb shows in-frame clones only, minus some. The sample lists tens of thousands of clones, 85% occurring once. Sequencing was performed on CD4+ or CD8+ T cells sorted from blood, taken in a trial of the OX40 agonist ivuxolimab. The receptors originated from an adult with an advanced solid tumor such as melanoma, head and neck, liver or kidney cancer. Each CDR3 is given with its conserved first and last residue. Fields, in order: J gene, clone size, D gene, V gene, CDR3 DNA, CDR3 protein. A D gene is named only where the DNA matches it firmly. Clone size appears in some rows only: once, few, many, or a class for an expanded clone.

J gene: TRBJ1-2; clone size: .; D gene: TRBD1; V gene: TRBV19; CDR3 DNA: TGTGCCAGTAGTACGGGACAGGGGGGTCACTATGGCTACACCTTC; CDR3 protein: CASSTGQGGHYGYTF
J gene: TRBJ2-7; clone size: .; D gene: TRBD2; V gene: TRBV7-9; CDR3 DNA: TGTGCCAGCAGCTTAGTCGCCGGGACTAGCGCCCACGAGCAGTACTTC; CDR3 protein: CASSLVAGTSAHEQYF
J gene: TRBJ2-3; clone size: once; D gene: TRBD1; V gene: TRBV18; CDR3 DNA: TGTGCCAGCTCACCTGGGACAGGGGCTACTACGCAGTATTTT; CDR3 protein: CASSPGTGATTQYF
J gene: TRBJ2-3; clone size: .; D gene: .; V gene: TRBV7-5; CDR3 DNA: TGTGCCAGAAGCTCCCGGGGTGGGGGAGTCACAGATACGCAGTATTTT; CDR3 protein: CARSSRGGGVTDTQYF
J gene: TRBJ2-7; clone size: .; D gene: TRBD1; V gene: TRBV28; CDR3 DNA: TGTGCCAGCAGTCGTCAGACAGGGGCTTTCGCCGAGCAGTACTTC; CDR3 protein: CASSRQTGAFAEQYF
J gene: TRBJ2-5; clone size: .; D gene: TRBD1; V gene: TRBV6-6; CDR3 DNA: TGTGCCAGCAGATACGGGACAGCCGACGGGACCCAGTACTTC; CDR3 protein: CASRYGTADGTQYF
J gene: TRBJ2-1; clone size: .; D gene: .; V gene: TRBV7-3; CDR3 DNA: TGTGCCAGCAGCCCCCATTGGGGCGCAATTGGTGAGCAGTTCTTC; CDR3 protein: CASSPHWGAIGEQFF
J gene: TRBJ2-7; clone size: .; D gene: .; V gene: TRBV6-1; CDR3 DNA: TGTGCCAGCAGCCGCGGCCTCTCCTACGAGCAGTACTTC; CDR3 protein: CASSRGLSYEQYF
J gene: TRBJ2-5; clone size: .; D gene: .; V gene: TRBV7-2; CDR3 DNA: TGTGCCAGCAGCTCGGTGGAGACCCAGTACTTC; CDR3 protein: CASSSVETQYF
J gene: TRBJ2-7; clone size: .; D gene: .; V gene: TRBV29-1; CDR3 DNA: TGCAGCGTTGCAAGCAGGCAGAACTACGAGCAGTACTTC; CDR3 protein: CSVASRQNYEQYF
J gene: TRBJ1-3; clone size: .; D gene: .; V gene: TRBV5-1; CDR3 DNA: TGCGCCAGCAGCTTGGGGATTTCTGGAAACACCATATATTTT; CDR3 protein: CASSLGISGNTIYF
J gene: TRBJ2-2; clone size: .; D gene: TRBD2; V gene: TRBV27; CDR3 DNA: TGTGCCAGCAGTTTAACCCGGGGGAGGGTACCCGGGGAGCTGTTTTTT; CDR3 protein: CASSLTRGRVPGELFF
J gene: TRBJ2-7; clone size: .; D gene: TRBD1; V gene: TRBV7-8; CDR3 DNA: TGTGCCAGCAGCTTAATCACGAGGACAGGGGGCTCCTACGAGCAGTACTTC; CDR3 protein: CASSLITRTGGSYEQYF
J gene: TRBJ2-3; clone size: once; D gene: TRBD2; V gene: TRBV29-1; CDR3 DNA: TGCAGCGTTGCCGGGACTAGCGGGACAGATACGCAGTATTTT; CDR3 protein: CSVAGTSGTDTQYF
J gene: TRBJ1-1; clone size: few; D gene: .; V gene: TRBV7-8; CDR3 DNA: TGTGCCAGCAGCCCGGCACGGACAGAAGAAGCTTTCTTT; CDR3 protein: CASSPARTEEAFF
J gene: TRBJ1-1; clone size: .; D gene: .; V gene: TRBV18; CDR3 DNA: TGTGCCAGCTCATCCCGGGACGGAGTAACTGCTAACACTGAAGCTTTCTTT; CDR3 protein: CASSSRDGVTANTEAFF
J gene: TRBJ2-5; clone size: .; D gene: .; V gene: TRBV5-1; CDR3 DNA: TGCGCCAGCAGCTTGGCCTCGTGGGATTTAGAGACCCAGTACTTC; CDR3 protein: CASSLASWDLETQYF
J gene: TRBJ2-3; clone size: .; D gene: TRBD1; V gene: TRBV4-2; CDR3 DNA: TGTGCCAGCAGCCAAGTAGGCCAGGGGGCTGATACGCAGTATTTT; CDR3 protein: CASSQVGQGADTQYF
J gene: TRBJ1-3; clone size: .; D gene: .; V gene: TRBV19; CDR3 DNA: TGTGCCAGTAGTATTAGCGGCGTCTCGCCCTCTGGAACCACCATATATTTT; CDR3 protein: CASSISGVSPSGTTIYF
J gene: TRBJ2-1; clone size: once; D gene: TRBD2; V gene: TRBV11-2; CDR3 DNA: TGTGCCAGCAGCTTAGCGGGGGGCAATGAGCAGTTCTTC; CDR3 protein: CASSLAGGNEQFF
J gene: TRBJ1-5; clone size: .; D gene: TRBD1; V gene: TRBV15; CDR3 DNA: TGTGCCACCAGACAGGGGGGCAATCAGCCCCAGCATTTT; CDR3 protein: CATRQGGNQPQHF
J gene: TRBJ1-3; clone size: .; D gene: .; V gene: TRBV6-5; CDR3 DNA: TGTGCCAGCAGTTACTCGTATACATCTGGAAACACCATATATTTT; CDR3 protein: CASSYSYTSGNTIYF
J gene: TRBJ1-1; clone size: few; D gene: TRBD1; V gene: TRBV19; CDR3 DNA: TGTGCCAGTAGTATTCAGGGGGGGATGAACACTGAAGCTTTCTTT; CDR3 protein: CASSIQGGMNTEAFF
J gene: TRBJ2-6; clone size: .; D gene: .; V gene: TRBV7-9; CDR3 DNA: TGTGCCAGCAGCTTAGGTATTCCACCGTCTGGGGCCAACGTCCTGACTTTC; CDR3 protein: CASSLGIPPSGANVLTF
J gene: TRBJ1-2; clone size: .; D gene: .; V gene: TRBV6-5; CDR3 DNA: TGTGCCAGCAGGATAGCCTATGGCTACACCTTC; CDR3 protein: CASRIAYGYTF
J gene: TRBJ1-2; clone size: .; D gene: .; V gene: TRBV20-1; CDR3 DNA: TGCAGTGCTAGAGACTCAGCTGGCTACACCTTC; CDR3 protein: CSARDSAGYTF
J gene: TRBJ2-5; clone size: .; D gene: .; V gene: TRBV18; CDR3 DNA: TGTGCCAGCTCATCAAGGGTCCCGTTGGGGGAGACCCAGTACTTC; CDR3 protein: CASSSRVPLGETQYF
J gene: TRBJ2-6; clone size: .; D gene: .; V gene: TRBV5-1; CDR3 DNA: TGCGCCAGCAGCTTGGCGGGGTCTGGGGCCAACGTCCTGACTTTC; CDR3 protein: CASSLAGSGANVLTF
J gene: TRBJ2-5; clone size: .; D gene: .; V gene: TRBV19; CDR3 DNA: TGTGCCAGTAGTATCCCTAGCGAAGAGACCCAGTACTTC; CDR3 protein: CASSIPSEETQYF
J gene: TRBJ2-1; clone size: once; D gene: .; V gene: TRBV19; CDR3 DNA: TGTGCCAGTAGTATGGGTTTTGGGCTTAACAATGAGCAGTTCTTC; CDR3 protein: CASSMGFGLNNEQFF
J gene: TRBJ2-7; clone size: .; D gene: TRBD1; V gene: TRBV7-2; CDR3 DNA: TGTGCCAGCAGCGCCGGCATCGGGACAGTATCCTACGAGCAGTACTTC; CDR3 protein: CASSAGIGTVSYEQYF
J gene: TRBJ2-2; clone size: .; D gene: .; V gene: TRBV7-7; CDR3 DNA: TGTGCCAGCAGCACGCTCGGGACGACACCCGGGGAGCTGTTTTTT; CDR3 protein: CASSTLGTTPGELFF
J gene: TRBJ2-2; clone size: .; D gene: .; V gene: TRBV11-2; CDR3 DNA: TGTGCCAGCAGCTTACAGGGTGCGGCGAACACCGGGGAGCTGTTTTTT; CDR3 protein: CASSLQGAANTGELFF
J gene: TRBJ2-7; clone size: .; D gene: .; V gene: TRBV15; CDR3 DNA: TGTGCCACCAGCAGCTTACTAGTAACCCCGGAAGAGCAGTACTTC; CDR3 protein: CATSSLLVTPEEQYF
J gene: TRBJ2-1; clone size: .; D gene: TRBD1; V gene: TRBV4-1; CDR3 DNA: TGCGCCAGCAGGCAAGGGGGGACAGGGGTTGAGGAGCAGTTCTTC; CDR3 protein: CASRQGGTGVEEQFF
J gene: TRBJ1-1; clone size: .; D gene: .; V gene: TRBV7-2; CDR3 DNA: TGTGCCAGCAGCCGCAGGTTGGGGACTGAAGCTTTCTTT; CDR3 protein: CASSRRLGTEAFF
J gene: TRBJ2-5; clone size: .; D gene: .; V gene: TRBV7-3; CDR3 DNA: TGTGCCAGCAGCTTCACGGGGCAAGAGACCCAGTACTTC; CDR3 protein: CASSFTGQETQYF
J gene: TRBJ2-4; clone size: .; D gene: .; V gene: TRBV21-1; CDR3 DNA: TGTGCCAGCAGCCCCTGCCGGACAGTCCTAGCCAAAAACATTCAGTACTTC; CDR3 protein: CASSPCRTVLAKNIQYF
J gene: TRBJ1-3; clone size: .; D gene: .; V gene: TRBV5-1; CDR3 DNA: TGCGCCAGCAGCTTGGGATTAACAGGAGGGATATATTTT; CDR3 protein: CASSLGLTGGIYF
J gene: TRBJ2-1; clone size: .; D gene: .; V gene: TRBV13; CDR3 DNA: TGTGCCAGCAGCTCATTATACAATGAGCAGTTCTTC; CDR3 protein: CASSSLYNEQFF
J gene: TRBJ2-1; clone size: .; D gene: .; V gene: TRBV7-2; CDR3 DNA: TGTGCCAGCAGCAAACGGGACTCCGAGCAGTTCTTC; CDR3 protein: CASSKRDSEQFF
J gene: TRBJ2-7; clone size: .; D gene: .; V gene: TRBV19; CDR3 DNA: TGTGCCAGCTCAGGGCCCTACTCCTACGAGCAGTACTTC; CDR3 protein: CASSGPYSYEQYF
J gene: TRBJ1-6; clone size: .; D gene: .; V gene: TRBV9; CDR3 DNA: TGTGCCAGCAGCGTAACCCTAGTCGGTTCACCCCTCCACTTT; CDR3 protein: CASSVTLVGSPLHF
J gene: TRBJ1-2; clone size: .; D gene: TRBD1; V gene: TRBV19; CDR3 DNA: TGTGCCAGTTCTGACAGGGGGGAGGTAGAAGGCTACACCTTC; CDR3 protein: CASSDRGEVEGYTF
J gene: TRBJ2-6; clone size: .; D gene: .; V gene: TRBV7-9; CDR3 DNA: TGTGCCAGCAGCGGACGTCCGGCCTCTGGGGCCAACGTCCTGACTTTC; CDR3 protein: CASSGRPASGANVLTF
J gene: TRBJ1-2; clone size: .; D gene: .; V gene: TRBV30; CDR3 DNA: TGTGCCTGGGTCGAACGGGCCTGGGGAGAGGGCTACACCTTC; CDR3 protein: CAWVERAWGEGYTF
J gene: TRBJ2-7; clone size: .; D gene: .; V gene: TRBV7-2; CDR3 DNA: TGTGCCAGCAGCTTAACAGCAGACTACGAGCAGTACTTC; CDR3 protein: CASSLTADYEQYF
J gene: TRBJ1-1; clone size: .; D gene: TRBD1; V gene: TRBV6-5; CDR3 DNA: TGTGCCAGCAGTTTTAAGGGGGCTTACACTGAAGCTTTCTTT; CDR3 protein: CASSFKGAYTEAFF
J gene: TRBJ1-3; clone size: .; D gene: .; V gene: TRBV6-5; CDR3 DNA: TGTGCCAGCCACCGGGCGGGGGTGGACACCATATATTTT; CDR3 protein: CASHRAGVDTIYF
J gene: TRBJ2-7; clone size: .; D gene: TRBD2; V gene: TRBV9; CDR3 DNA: TGTGCCAGCAGCGGAACGGGACTAGCGGGGGCCCTACCTCACTACGAGCAGTACTTC; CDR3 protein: CASSGTGLAGALPHYEQYF
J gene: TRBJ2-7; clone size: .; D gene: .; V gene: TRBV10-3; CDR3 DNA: TGTGCCATCAGTCCCAGTACCTACGAGCAGTACTTC; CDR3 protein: CAISPSTYEQYF
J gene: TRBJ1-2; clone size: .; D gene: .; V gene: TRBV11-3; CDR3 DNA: TGTGCCACTCGATCGGTATACTATGGCTACACCTTC; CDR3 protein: CATRSVYYGYTF
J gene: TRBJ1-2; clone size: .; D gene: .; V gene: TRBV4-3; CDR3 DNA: TGCGCCAGCAGCCAAGATTCCGGGGGCAGTAGTAGCTACACCTTC; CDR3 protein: CASSQDSGGSSSYTF
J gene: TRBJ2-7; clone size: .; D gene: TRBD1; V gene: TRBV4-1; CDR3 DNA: TGCGCCAGCAGCCAAGGGCACAGGGGAGAGAACTACGAGCAGTACTTC; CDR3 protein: CASSQGHRGENYEQYF
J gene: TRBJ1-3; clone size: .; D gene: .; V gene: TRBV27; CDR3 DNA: TGTGCCAGCAGTTTATTAGGGACGGGGCCTGGAAACACCATATATTTT; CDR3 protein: CASSLLGTGPGNTIYF
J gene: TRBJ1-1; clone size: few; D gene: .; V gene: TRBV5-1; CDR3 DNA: TGCGCCAGCAGCCCTATAGGACGCACTGAAGCTTTCTTT; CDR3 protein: CASSPIGRTEAFF
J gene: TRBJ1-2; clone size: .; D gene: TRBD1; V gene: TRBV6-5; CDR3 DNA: TGTGCCAGCAGTTCCTACACAGGGGCAACTAACTATGGCTACACCTTC; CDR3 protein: CASSSYTGATNYGYTF
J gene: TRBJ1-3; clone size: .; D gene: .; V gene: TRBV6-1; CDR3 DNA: TGTGCCAGCAGCACAGGGACCTCTGGAAACACCATATATTTT; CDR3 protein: CASSTGTSGNTIYF